The next 19 T cell receptor beta chains were all read from a single sample in a study of cytomegalovirus exposure and HLA in healthy donors. Repertoires were generated with immunoSEQ multiplex PCR, while TCRdb's copy carries only in-frame clones and drops some. The profile shows tens of thousands of clones, just under 95% of them singletons. Material for sequencing was PBMCs. The receptors come from a man between 18 and 29 years old in good health and CMV-seropositive.

The rearrangement uses TRBV6-1 and TRBJ1-1, with D maybe TRBD1 (6 bases). CDR3 length: 14 amino acids. Germline V CDR1 and CDR2: MNHNS, SASEGT. V was shortened by 10 bases and J by 0 bases, with 15 bases between the two germline ends. In DNA form, the CDR3 reads TGTGCCACCCCCAGGGGCCCCATGAACACTGAAGCTTTCTTT. Protein: CATPRGPMNTEAFF.

The genes are TRBV7-9 and TRBJ2-7; D is uncertain. From germline, CDR1 is SEHNR and CDR2 FQNEAQ (reference sequence). The CDR3 runs 13 residues. V was trimmed by 3 bases and J by 3 bases, leaving 9 bases between them. The CDR3 protein is CASSFAQYYEQYF. As DNA, the CDR3 is TGTGCCAGCAGCTTCGCACAGTACTACGAGCAGTACTTC.

The V gene is TRBV28, the J gene TRBJ2-1; no clear D gene. From germline, CDR1 is MDHEN and CDR2 SYDVKM. The CDR3 consists of 17 residues. Trimming pared 3 bases from V and 4 bases from J, leaving 19 bases between. CDR3 DNA: TGTGCCAGCAGTTTCGGTTATAGCCCCGGAAGATACAATGAGCAGTTCTTC. Protein product: CASSFGYSPGRYNEQFF.

V usage is TRBV5-6 and J usage is TRBJ2-3; 10 bases fit TRBD2. This CDR3 has 15 residues. V shed 4 bases and J 11 bases; nucleotides not matched to a gene: 13. CDR1 SGHDT and CDR2 YYEEEE come from the germline V gene. The CDR3 spells CASSLAGALLGRQYF. CDR3 DNA sequence: TGTGCCAGCAGCCTAGCGGGAGCCCTCTTAGGTAGGCAGTATTTT.

The V gene is TRBV5-4, the J gene TRBJ2-1; D may be TRBD2 (7 bases). The V and J ends lost 4 bases and 4 bases respectively, with 24 bases between them. This CDR3 is built from 18 residues. Germline CDR1 is SGHNT and CDR2 is YYREEE (reference sequence). DNA for the CDR3: TGTGCCAGCAGCCCGGGAGGTGGGCAGGGGCTAACATACAATGAGCAGTTCTTC. It encodes CASSPGGGQGLTYNEQFF. The whole variable domain, remainder taken from reference TRBV5-4 and TRBJ2-1, is ETGVTQSPTHLIKTRGQQVTLRCSSQSGHNTVSWYQQALGQGPQFIFQYYREEENGRGNFPPRFSGLQFPNYSSELNVNALELDDSALYLCASSPGGGQGLTYNEQFFGPGTRLTVL.

The chain couples TRBV4-2 to TRBJ2-1, with D possibly matching TRBD2 (5 bases). With 5 bases removed from V and 0 bases from J, the gap between germline ends came to 14 bases. The CDR3 length is 16 residues. CDR1 LGHNA and CDR2 YNFKEQ come from the germline V gene. CDR3 in DNA: TGTGCCAGCAGCAAAAAACTAGACCCCTCCTACAATGAGCAGTTCTTC. This encodes CASSKKLDPSYNEQFF.

This rearrangement joins TRBV5-1 to TRBJ1-4, with 9 bases that match TRBD1. The germline V gene encodes CDR1 SGHRS and CDR2 YFSETQ. Trimming removed 0 bases from V and 8 bases from J; junction bases left unmatched: 5. The CDR3 is made up of 15 amino acids. CDR3: CASSLGNRGQEKLFF. Here the CDR3 DNA reads TGCGCCAGCAGCTTGGGTAACAGGGGGCAAGAAAAACTGTTTTTT.

The V call is TRBV29-1, the J call TRBJ2-3; 7 bases match TRBD1. CDR1 SQVTM and CDR2 ANQGSEA come from the germline V gene. The V segment lost 7 bases and the J segment 2 bases; nucleotides outside the gene matches: 12. The CDR3 totals 15 residues. The CDR3 nucleotides read TGCAGCGGCTCCCGACAGGGCGTTACCACAGATACGCAGTATTTT. Translation: CSGSRQGVTTDTQYF.

The V gene is TRBV27, the J gene TRBJ2-7, with TRBD2 identical over 10 bases. The V gene's germline CDR1 is MNHEY and CDR2 SMNVEV (reference sequence). The CDR3 runs to 12 residues. V dropped 5 bases and J dropped 9; count of bases not matched to a gene: 4. The CDR3 loop is CASSPPSGGQYF. CDR3 DNA: TGTGCCAGCAGTCCCCCTAGCGGGGGGCAGTACTTC.

The chain recombines TRBV10-3 with TRBJ1-5; no definite D call. This CDR3 is built from 17 residues. Germline V lookup: CDR1 ENHRY, CDR2 SYGVKD. Trimming shortened V by 6 bases and J by 0 bases, and 18 bases separated the two germline ends. CDR3 DNA sequence: TGTGCCATCAGGACTCCTTCGGCCGCTTATAGCAATCAGCCCCAGCATTTT. The encoded protein is CAIRTPSAAYSNQPQHF.

The chain has TRBV10-2 and TRBJ2-1, with 7 bases lining up with TRBD1. The V segment lost 3 bases and the J segment 4 bases; nucleotides outside the gene matches: 12. From germline, CDR1 is WSHSY and CDR2 SAAADI. The CDR3 extends over 17 amino acids. The CDR3 nucleotides are TGCGCCAGCAGTGAAGACAGGGCTAAGCGTATTTACAATGAGCAGTTCTTC. It translates to CASSEDRAKRIYNEQFF.

The chain is built from TRBV10-1 and TRBJ2-2; D possibly corresponds to TRBD2 (6 bases). With 5 bases removed from V and 4 bases from J, the gap between germline ends came to 8 bases. Germline lookup yields CDR1 WNHNN and CDR2 SYGVQD (reference sequence). The CDR3 has 13 residues. The CDR3: CASSLGGTGELFF. In nucleotides, the CDR3 is TGCGCCAGCAGTTTGGGGGGCACCGGGGAGCTGTTTTTT.

This chain joins TRBV4-1 and TRBJ2-1; D perhaps matches TRBD2 (6 bases). Trimming left V 4 bases short and J 1 base short, with 11 bases between. The CDR3 spans 15 residues. The V gene's germline CDR1 is MGHRA and CDR2 YSYEKL. The CDR3 DNA follows: TGCGCCAGCAGCCCCCGGGACTTTTCCTACAATGAGCAGTTCTTC. Translated, it gives CASSPRDFSYNEQFF.

The chain carries TRBV2 and TRBJ2-5; D gene uncertain. Germline values: CDR1 SNHLY, CDR2 FYNNEI. This CDR3 region has 11 residues. V gave up 6 bases and J gave up 2 bases, with 4 bases separating them. For the CDR3, the DNA is TGTGCCAGCAGCGGGCAAGAGACCCAGTACTTC. It encodes CASSGQETQYF.

The rearrangement joins TRBV6-4 to TRBJ1-1; D is ambiguous. Germline CDR1 is MRHNA and CDR2 is SNTAGT. Trimming removed 3 bases at V and 1 base at J, with 6 bases between. This CDR3 is 13 amino acids long. The CDR3 sequence is CASSEYTNTEAFF. The CDR3 nucleotides read TGTGCCAGCAGTGAATACACGAACACTGAAGCTTTCTTT.

This chain connects TRBV2 to TRBJ2-7; D ambiguous. Trimming left V 4 bases short and J 2 bases short, with 6 bases between. Per germline, CDR1 SNHLY and CDR2 FYNNEI. The CDR3 runs 12 residues. CDR3 sequence: CASSGGPYEQYF. The CDR3 DNA reads TGTGCCAGCAGTGGCGGTCCCTACGAGCAGTACTTC. The full variable domain, rest sourced from reference TRBV2 and TRBJ2-7, is EPEVTQTPSHQVTQMGQEVILRCVPISNHLYFYWYRQILGQKVEFLVSFYNNEISEKSEIFDDQFSVERPDGSNFTLKIRSTKLEDSAMYFCASSGGPYEQYFGPGTRLTVT.

The gene calls are TRBV4-1 and TRBJ1-6; 10 bases line up with TRBD1. The CDR3 is 15 amino acids. The V gene end was trimmed by 0 bases and the J gene end by 9 bases; junction bases not matched to a gene: 2. The V gene's germline CDR1 is MGHRA and CDR2 YSYEKL. CDR3 nucleotides: TGCGCCAGCAGCCAAGAAGGGACAGGGGCTTCACCCCTCCACTTT. It encodes CASSQEGTGASPLHF.

J is TRBJ2-1 and V is TRBV11-2; 11 bases line up with TRBD2. The CDR3 is made up of 17 amino acids. Germline V CDR1 and CDR2: SGHAT, FQNNGV. J gave up 4 bases and V 6 bases, and 11 bases lay outside the gene matches. The CDR3 loop reads CASRDWGSGGAYNEQFF. Written as DNA, the CDR3 is TGTGCCAGCAGAGATTGGGGTAGCGGGGGGGCATACAATGAGCAGTTCTTC.

The DNA of the CDR3 is TGTGCCAGCAGCCCCCGAGAGGAGGGCTATGGCTACACCTTC. Amino acids: CASSPREEGYGYTF. J is TRBJ1-2 and V is TRBV11-3; the D is unclear. The CDR3 has 14 amino acids. The germline gives CDR1 SGHNT, CDR2 YENEEA. Trimming pared 5 bases from V and 4 bases from J, leaving 14 bases between.